A selection of T cell receptor beta chains follows, all from one sample in a study of PD-1 blockade in classical Hodgkin lymphoma. Profiled with immunoSEQ multiplex PCR; TCRdb holds only in-frame clones, not every one. The sample holds some 100,000 clones, around nine tenths seen once. Here the sequenced sample was peripheral blood mononuclear cells (PBMCs), taken at baseline. Source of these receptors: a human donor with classical Hodgkin lymphoma. Each CDR3 is given with its conserved first and last residue. A D gene is named only where the DNA matches it firmly. Rows may omit the clone size; those that give it use once, few, many or a size class.

cdr3_nt	cdr3_aa	d_call	v_call	j_call	clone_size	cdr3_length
TGTGCCAGCAGTTCCCGGTGGACTGAAGCTTTCTTT	CASSSRWTEAFF	-	TRBV28	TRBJ1-1	-	12
TGTGCCAGCAGCCGGGGACGTACCTACGAGCAGTACTTC	CASSRGRTYEQYF	-	TRBV27	TRBJ2-7	-	13
TGTGCCAGCAGCTTACAGGGGGCTTTGAACACTGAAGCTTTCTTT	CASSLQGALNTEAFF	TRBD1	TRBV7-9	TRBJ1-1	-	15
TGTGCCAGCAATACCGCCGACAGCATTGGCGAGCAGTACTTC	CASNTADSIGEQYF	-	TRBV6-1	TRBJ2-7	-	14
TGTGCCAGCAGTCCCCGGGGACTAGCGGCCTCCTACGAGCAGTACTTC	CASSPRGLAASYEQYF	TRBD2	TRBV27	TRBJ2-7	-	16
TGTGCCAGCAGCTTTGGCGGGAGCTCCTCCTACAATGAGCAGTTCTTC	CASSFGGSSSYNEQFF	TRBD2	TRBV7-6	TRBJ2-1	-	16
TGCAGCGTTGAAGGAGGGGTAGGTTCACCCCTCCACTTT	CSVEGGVGSPLHF	-	TRBV29-1	TRBJ1-6	-	13
TGCGCCAGCAGCCCAGGGGTTCAGGTGAATCAGCCCCAGCATTTT	CASSPGVQVNQPQHF	-	TRBV5-1	TRBJ1-5	once	15
TGTGCCAGCAGCTTGGGGGCCATCAATGAGCAGTTCTTC	CASSLGAINEQFF	-	TRBV5-6	TRBJ2-1	-	13
TGTGCCTGGAGTCGGACAGGGGCCTACGAGCAGTACTTC	CAWSRTGAYEQYF	TRBD1	TRBV30	TRBJ2-7	few	13
TGTGCTAGCAGCTTCCTCTTTCGGGATACGCAGTATTTT	CASSFLFRDTQYF	-	TRBV7-7	TRBJ2-3	-	13